This T cell receptor (beta chain) was identified in a study of cytomegalovirus exposure and HLA in healthy donors. The wider study: Sequencing of 150 million to 200 million T cells in an earlier analysis found under 120 million unique TCR beta sequences.

In the PCR, 60 Vbeta and 13 Jbeta primers were used. Some clones are missing from TCRdb's copy, which holds only in-frame ones; the method was immunoSEQ multiplex PCR. There are roughly 240,000 clones in the sample; around 80% occur only once, and about 0.5% lies in the top ten. The V gene's germline CDR1 is LNHDA and CDR2 SQIVND (reference sequence). V lost 4 bases and J lost 3, with 18 bases in between. The CDR3 totals 16 residues. This sequence joins TRBV19 and TRBJ1-2, with D tentatively TRBD1 (6 bases). Sequencing was carried out using PBMCs. This receptor was obtained from a boy aged 5-17 years in good health and CMV-seronegative. The chain's CDR3 is CASSTGLEAGDYGYTF. The CDR3 DNA is TGTGCCAGTAGTACTGGCCTGGAAGCAGGGGACTATGGCTACACCTTC.